There are a few counts of the clone carrying this T cell receptor (beta chain). The antigen is unknown. The data derive from a study of cytotoxic CD8 clonotypes in ibrutinib-treated CLL. Study-wide context: The sample average was about 260,000 productive templates and roughly 90,000 productive rearrangements.

Broader study findings: Public clonotypes occurred uncommonly; on treatment, they contracted or remained stable. Pretreatment clonality was elevated relative to age-matched healthy donors and paralleled circulating CD8+ T-cell counts.

Generated by immunoSEQ multiplex PCR, the TCRdb table keeps only in-frame clones and is missing some. The sample records 40,000 or so clones, roughly three quarters being singletons. Trimming pared 6 bases from V and 4 bases from J, leaving 12 bases between. CDR1 is SEHNR and CDR2 is FQNEAQ in the germline V gene (reference sequence). The CDR3 is 13 amino acids. The material sequenced was PBMCs, taken at disease progression, from a patient treated with ibrutinib. The rearrangement links TRBV7-9 to TRBJ1-2; D is unresolved. The source of this sequence is a human donor with chronic lymphocytic leukemia. The CDR3 sequence: CASSVSQAYGYTF. In DNA form, the CDR3 reads TGTGCCAGCAGTGTTAGCCAGGCCTATGGCTACACCTTC.